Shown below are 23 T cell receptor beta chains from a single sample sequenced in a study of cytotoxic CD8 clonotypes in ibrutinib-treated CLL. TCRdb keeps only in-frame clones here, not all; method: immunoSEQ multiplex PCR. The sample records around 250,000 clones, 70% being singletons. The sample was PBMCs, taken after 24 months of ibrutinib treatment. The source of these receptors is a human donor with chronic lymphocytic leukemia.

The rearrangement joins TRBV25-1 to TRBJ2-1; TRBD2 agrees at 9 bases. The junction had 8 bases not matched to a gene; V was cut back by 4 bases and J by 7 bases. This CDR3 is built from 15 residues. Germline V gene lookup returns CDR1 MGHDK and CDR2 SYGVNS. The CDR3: CASSALAGVQNEQFF. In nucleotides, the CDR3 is TGTGCCAGCAGTGCCTTAGCGGGAGTACAAAATGAGCAGTTCTTC.

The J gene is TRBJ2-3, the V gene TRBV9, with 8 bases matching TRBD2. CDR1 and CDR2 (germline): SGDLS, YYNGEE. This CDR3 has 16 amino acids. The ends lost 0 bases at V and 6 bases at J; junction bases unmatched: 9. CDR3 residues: CASSVESSGKGDTQYF. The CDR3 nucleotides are TGTGCCAGCAGCGTAGAGAGTAGCGGGAAAGGGGATACGCAGTATTTT.

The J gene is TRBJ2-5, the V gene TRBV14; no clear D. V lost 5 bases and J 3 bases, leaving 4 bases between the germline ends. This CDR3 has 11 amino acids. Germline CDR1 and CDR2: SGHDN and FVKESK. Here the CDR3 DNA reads TGTGCCAGCAGCTTTAAAGAGACCCAGTACTTC. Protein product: CASSFKETQYF.

CDR3 coding DNA: TGCGCCAGCAATAACTACCCCTCATCATACGAGCAGTACTTC. Translation: CASNNYPSSYEQYF. This chain joins TRBV10-1 and TRBJ2-7; D gene uncertain. Looked up from germline, CDR1 is WNHNN and CDR2 is SYGVQD (reference sequence). The CDR3 runs 14 residues. Trimming took off 7 bases at V and 4 bases at J, with 17 bases between the two ends.

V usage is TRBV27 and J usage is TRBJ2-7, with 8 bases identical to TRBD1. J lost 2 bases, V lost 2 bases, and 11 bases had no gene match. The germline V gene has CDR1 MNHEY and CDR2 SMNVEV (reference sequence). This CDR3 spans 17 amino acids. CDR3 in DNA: TGTGCCAGCAGTTTAGGATTTCCGGGACAGGAGACCTACGAGCAGTACTTC. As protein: CASSLGFPGQETYEQYF.

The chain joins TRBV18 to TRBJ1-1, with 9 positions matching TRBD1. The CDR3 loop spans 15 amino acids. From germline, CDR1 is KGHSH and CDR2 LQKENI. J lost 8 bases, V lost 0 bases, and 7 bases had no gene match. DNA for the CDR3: TGTGCCAGCTCACCACCGGGGGGACAGGGAATCGAAGCTTTCTTT. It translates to CASSPPGGQGIEAFF.

The CDR3 DNA follows: TGTGCCAGCAGTTTAGGGGGAGGGGAAGAGACCCAGTACTTC. Translation gives CASSLGGGEETQYF. J is TRBJ2-5 and V is TRBV28, with TRBD2 matching 7 bases. The CDR3 loop spans 14 amino acids. With 2 bases clipped from V and 3 bases from J, the junction kept 3 bases outside the gene matches. Germline values: CDR1 MDHEN, CDR2 SYDVKM.

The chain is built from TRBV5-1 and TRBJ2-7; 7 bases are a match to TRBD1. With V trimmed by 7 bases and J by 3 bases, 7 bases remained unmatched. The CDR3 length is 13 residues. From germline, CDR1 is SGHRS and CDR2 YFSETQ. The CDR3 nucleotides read TGCGCCAGCGGATTGACAGGGATCTACGAGCAGTACTTC. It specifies CASGLTGIYEQYF.

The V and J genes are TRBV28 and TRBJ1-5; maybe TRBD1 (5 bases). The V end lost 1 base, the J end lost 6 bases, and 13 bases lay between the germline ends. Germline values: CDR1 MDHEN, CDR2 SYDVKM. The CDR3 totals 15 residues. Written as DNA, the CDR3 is TGTGCCAGCAGTTTATATGGGGGGGTTCCTCAGCCCCAGCATTTT. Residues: CASSLYGGVPQPQHF.

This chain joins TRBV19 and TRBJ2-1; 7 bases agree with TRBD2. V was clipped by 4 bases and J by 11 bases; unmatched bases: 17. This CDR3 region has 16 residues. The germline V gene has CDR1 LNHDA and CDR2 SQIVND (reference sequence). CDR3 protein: CASSKRAGGGEGKQFF. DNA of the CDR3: TGTGCCAGTAGTAAGCGGGCCGGCGGAGGGGAGGGGAAGCAGTTCTTC.

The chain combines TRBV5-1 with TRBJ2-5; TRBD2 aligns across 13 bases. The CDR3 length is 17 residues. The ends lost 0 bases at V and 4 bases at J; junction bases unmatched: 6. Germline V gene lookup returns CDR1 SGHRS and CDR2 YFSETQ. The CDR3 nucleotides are TGCGCCAGCAGCTTGGGGACTAGCGGGAGTTCAGGAGAGACCCAGTACTTC. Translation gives CASSLGTSGSSGETQYF.

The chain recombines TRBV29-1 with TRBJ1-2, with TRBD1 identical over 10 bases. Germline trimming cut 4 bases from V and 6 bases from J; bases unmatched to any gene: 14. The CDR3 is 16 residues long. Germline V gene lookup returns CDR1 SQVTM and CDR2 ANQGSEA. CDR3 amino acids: CSVVTHGTGDKDGYTF. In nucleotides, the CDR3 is TGCAGCGTTGTTACCCATGGGACAGGGGATAAGGATGGCTACACCTTC.

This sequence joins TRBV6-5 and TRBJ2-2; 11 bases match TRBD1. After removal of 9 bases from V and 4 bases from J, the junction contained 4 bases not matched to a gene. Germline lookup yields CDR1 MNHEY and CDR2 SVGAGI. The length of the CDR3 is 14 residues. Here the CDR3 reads CASGQGAPTGELFF. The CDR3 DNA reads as TGTGCCAGTGGACAGGGGGCGCCCACCGGGGAGCTGTTTTTT.

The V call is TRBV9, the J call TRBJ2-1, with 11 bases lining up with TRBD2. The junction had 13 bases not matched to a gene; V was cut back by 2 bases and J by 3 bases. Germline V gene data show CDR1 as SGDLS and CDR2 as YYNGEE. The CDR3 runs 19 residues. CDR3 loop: CASSVSLAGGTSGYNEQFF. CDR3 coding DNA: TGTGCCAGCAGCGTCTCCCTGGCGGGGGGGACTAGCGGCTACAATGAGCAGTTCTTC.

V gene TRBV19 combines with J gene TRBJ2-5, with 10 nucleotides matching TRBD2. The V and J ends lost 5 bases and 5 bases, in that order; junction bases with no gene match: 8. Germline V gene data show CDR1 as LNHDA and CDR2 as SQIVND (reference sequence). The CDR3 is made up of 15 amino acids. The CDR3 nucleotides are TGTGCCAGTAGTTCGTCTAGCGGGAGTATGGAGACCCAGTACTTC. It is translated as CASSSSSGSMETQYF.

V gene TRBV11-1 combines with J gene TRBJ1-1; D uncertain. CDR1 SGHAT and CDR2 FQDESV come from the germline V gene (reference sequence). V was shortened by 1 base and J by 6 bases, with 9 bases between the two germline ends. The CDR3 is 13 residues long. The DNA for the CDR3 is TGTGCCAGCAGCTTAGATGACGGCTCTGAAGCTTTCTTT. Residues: CASSLDDGSEAFF.

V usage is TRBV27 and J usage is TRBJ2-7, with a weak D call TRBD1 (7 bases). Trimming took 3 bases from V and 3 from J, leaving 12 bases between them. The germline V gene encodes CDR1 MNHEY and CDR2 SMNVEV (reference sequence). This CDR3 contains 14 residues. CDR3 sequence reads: CASSLAGGYYEQYF. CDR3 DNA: TGTGCCAGCAGTTTGGCAGGGGGGTACTACGAGCAGTACTTC.

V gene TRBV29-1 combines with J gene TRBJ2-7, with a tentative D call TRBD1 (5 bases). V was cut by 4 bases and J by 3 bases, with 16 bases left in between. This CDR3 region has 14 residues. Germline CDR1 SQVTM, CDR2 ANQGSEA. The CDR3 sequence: CSVVSPPGIYEQYF. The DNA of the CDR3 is TGCAGCGTTGTGTCCCCTCCAGGGATCTACGAGCAGTACTTC.

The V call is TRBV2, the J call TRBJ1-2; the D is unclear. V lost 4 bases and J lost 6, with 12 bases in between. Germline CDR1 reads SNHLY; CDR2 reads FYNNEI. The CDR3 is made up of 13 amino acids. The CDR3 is CASSVRTLDGYTF. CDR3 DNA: TGTGCCAGCAGTGTGAGGACTCTCGATGGCTACACCTTC.

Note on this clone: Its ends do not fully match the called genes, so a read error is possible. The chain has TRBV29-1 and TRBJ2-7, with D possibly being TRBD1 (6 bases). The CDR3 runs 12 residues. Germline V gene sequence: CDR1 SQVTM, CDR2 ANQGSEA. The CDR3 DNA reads TGCAGCGGTGAAACGACAGGTAACGAGCAGTACTTC. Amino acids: CSGETTGNEQYF.

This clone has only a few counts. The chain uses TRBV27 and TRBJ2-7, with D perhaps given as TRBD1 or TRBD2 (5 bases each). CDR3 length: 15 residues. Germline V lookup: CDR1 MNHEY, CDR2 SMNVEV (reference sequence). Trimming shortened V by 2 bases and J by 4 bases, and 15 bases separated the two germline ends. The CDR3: CASSLGGLENYEQYF. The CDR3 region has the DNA TGTGCCAGCAGTTTAGGGGGTCTAGAGAATTACGAGCAGTACTTC.

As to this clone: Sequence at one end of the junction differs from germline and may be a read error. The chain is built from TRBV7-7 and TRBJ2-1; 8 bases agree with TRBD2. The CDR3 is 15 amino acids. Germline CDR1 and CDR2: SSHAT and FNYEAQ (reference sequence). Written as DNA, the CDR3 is TGTGCTAGCAGCTTAAGCAGCGGGAGAGGCCATGAGCAGTTCTTC. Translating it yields CASSLSSGRGHEQFF.

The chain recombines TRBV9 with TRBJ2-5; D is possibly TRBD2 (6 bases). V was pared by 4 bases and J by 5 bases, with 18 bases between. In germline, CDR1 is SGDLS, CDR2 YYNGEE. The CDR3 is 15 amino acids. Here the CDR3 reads CASSSHGGTGETQYF. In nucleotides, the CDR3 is TGTGCCAGCAGCTCCCACGGCGGGACCGGGGAGACCCAGTACTTC. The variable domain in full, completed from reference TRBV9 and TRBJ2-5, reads DSGVTQTPKHLITATGQRVTLRCSPRSGDLSVYWYQQSLDQGLQFLIQYYNGEERAKGNILERFSAQQFPDLHSELNLSSLELGDSALYFCASSSHGGTGETQYFGPGTRLLVL.